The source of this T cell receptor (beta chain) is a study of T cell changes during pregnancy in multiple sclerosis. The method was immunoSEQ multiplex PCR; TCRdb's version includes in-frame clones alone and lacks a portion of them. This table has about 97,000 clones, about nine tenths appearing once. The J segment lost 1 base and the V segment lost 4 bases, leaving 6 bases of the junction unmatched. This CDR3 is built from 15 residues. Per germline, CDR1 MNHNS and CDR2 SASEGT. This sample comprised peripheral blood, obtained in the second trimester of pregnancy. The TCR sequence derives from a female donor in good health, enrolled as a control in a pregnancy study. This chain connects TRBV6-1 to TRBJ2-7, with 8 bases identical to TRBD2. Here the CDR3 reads CASSGRGLVSYEQYF. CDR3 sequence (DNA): TGTGCCAGCAGTGGACGGGGACTAGTGTCCTACGAGCAGTACTTC.